Shown below are 3 T cell receptor beta chains from a single sample sequenced in a study of blood T cell repertoires in COVID-19. Repertoires were generated with immunoSEQ multiplex PCR, while TCRdb's copy carries only in-frame clones and drops some. The table lists under 250,000 clones, under 85% of them singletons, with more than 5% in the top ten. Source material: peripheral blood. These TCRs come from a human donor in a cohort sampled during active COVID-19.

This chain links TRBV2 with TRBJ1-5, with D hard to call. Germline CDR1 SNHLY, CDR2 FYNNEI. Trimming cost V 1 base and J 6 bases, with 13 bases left between them. The CDR3 is made up of 15 amino acids. The CDR3 region is CASSEDGGRGQPQHF. The CDR3 DNA reads TGTGCCAGCAGTGAAGATGGCGGACGGGGTCAGCCCCAGCATTTT.

The V and J genes are TRBV7-2 and TRBJ1-1; D gene uncertain. There are 13 residues in the CDR3. Trimming took off 2 bases at V and 4 bases at J, with 8 bases between the two ends. Per germline, CDR1 SGHTA and CDR2 FQGNSA. In DNA, the CDR3 is TGTGCCAGCAGCTTATGGGAGGCCACTGAAGCTTTCTTT. Its protein is CASSLWEATEAFF. The full variable domain, with the rest looked up from reference TRBV7-2 and TRBJ1-1, is GAGVSQSPSNKVTEKGKDVELRCDPISGHTALYWYRQSLGQGLEFLIYFQGNSAPDKSGLPSDRFSAERTGGSVSTLTIQRTQQEDSAVYLCASSLWEATEAFFGQGTRLTVV.

This clone was picked up one time. This chain connects TRBV10-3 to TRBJ2-1; TRBD2 agrees at 7 bases. Germline assignment: CDR1 ENHRY and CDR2 SYGVKD. The ends lost 0 bases at V and 8 bases at J; junction bases unmatched: 7. The CDR3 totals 15 residues. CDR3 region: CAISESGGRYDEQFF. The CDR3 bases are TGTGCCATCAGTGAGTCTGGCGGGAGATACGATGAGCAGTTCTTC.